These T cell receptor beta chains were read from a single sample in a study of blood T cells in healthy people across ages. MiXCR, applied by TCRdb to the 5' RACE reads, yields one record per CDR3 protein. The sample carries 1.5 million to 2 million distinct CDR3 sequences, around 48% recorded once. Sample: blood. The receptors derive from a middle-aged woman in good health. Each CDR3 is given with its conserved first and last residue. Each record gives: D gene, clone size, J gene, V gene, CDR3 protein. D genes are given only for firm matches. The size entry is marked missing in some rows and otherwise reads once, few, many or a size class.

D: NA; size: NA; J: TRBJ2-1; V: TRBV11-3; CDR3: CASSTEGRGYNEQFF
D: TRBD2; size: NA; J: TRBJ2-1; V: TRBV7-4; CDR3: CASSLKSAGGFYNEQFF
D: TRBD2; size: few; J: TRBJ2-3; V: TRBV6-5; CDR3: CASSYSGLAGAYPTDTQYF
D: NA; size: NA; J: TRBJ1-5; V: TRBV24-1; CDR3: CATSDHTRGNQPQHF
D: NA; size: NA; J: TRBJ1-1; V: TRBV10-3; CDR3: CAITLAGTTEAFF
D: TRBD1; size: NA; J: TRBJ1-2; V: TRBV20-1; CDR3: CSASPGQGANGYTF
D: TRBD1; size: NA; J: TRBJ1-5; V: TRBV19; CDR3: CASTTNRGYQPQHF
D: NA; size: few; J: TRBJ2-7; V: TRBV25-1; CDR3: CASSESDVDEQYF
D: NA; size: NA; J: TRBJ1-2; V: TRBV15; CDR3: CATSRATDSYGYTF
D: NA; size: NA; J: TRBJ2-7; V: TRBV28; CDR3: CAGGRDNYEQYF
D: NA; size: few; J: TRBJ2-7; V: TRBV20-1; CDR3: CSADGGRTTSYEQYF
D: NA; size: few; J: TRBJ1-6; V: TRBV28; CDR3: CASWRTSSYNSPLHF
D: NA; size: NA; J: TRBJ2-4; V: TRBV20-1; CDR3: CSERPPTGAIQYF
D: NA; size: NA; J: TRBJ1-2; V: TRBV7-9; CDR3: CASSPNPDYSYGYTF
D: TRBD2; size: NA; J: TRBJ2-7; V: TRBV7-2; CDR3: CASNPGLAGAGEQYF
D: TRBD2; size: NA; J: TRBJ2-1; V: TRBV11-1; CDR3: CASSLEGLDEYRPGTSGRYGEQFF
D: TRBD1; size: NA; J: TRBJ2-7; V: TRBV7-2; CDR3: CASSPSPRTGSTGYEQYF
D: TRBD1; size: NA; J: TRBJ2-1; V: TRBV12-5; CDR3: CASGLVLDRGHNNEQFF
D: TRBD2; size: few; J: TRBJ2-7; V: TRBV5-1; CDR3: CASSSSGGASEQYF
D: TRBD1; size: few; J: TRBJ1-1; V: TRBV12-3/TRBV12-4; CDR3: CASDRGGTEAFF
D: TRBD1; size: NA; J: TRBJ1-5; V: TRBV6-2/TRBV6-3; CDR3: CASSYPTGTGGTWNQPQHF
D: TRBD2; size: few; J: TRBJ2-5; V: TRBV15; CDR3: CATSRELVGSGGTQYF
D: TRBD2; size: NA; J: TRBJ2-1; V: TRBV4-3; CDR3: CASSRLGTSGTGEQFF
D: NA; size: once; J: TRBJ2-5; V: TRBV6-2/TRBV6-3; CDR3: CASSYSLKDSERETQYF
D: NA; size: NA; J: TRBJ1-6; V: TRBV20-1; CDR3: CSAGLESYNSPLHF
D: TRBD2; size: NA; J: TRBJ2-3; V: TRBV2; CDR3: CASSALTSGARDTQYF
D: TRBD1; size: NA; J: TRBJ2-2; V: TRBV29-1; CDR3: CSTLGQGAFDTGELFF
D: TRBD2; size: NA; J: TRBJ2-5; V: TRBV12-3/TRBV12-4; CDR3: CASSTNGGDGETQYF
D: NA; size: many; J: TRBJ2-7; V: TRBV7-2; CDR3: CASSRRTSYEQYF
D: NA; size: NA; J: TRBJ1-6; V: TRBV6-2/TRBV6-3; CDR3: CASKSANSPLHF
D: TRBD2; size: NA; J: TRBJ2-7; V: TRBV20-1; CDR3: CSATTSGERTQYF
D: NA; size: NA; J: TRBJ2-3; V: TRBV4-3; CDR3: CASSQDFLLSSADTQYF
D: TRBD1; size: NA; J: TRBJ1-2; V: TRBV4-2; CDR3: CASTRQGDYGYTF
D: NA; size: few; J: TRBJ2-4; V: TRBV20-1; CDR3: CSARDLGGAGTKNIQYF
D: NA; size: few; J: TRBJ1-2; V: TRBV6-6; CDR3: CASTPSGLGYTF
D: NA; size: NA; J: TRBJ1-6; V: TRBV7-9; CDR3: CASSIAGSPLHF
D: TRBD2; size: NA; J: NA; V: TRBV7-2; CDR3: CASSSRLADRSYEQYF
D: NA; size: NA; J: TRBJ2-5; V: TRBV3-1; CDR3: CASSQEIGKTQYF
D: TRBD2; size: NA; J: TRBJ2-1; V: TRBV7-2; CDR3: CASRPSLAGGMVGAFF
D: TRBD1; size: NA; J: TRBJ1-2; V: TRBV29-1; CDR3: CSVEEGTGDYGYTF
D: NA; size: few; J: TRBJ2-3; V: TRBV29-1; CDR3: CSVEGSATDTQYF
D: TRBD1; size: NA; J: TRBJ2-7; V: TRBV3-1; CDR3: CASSQGTGGINYEQYF
D: NA; size: few; J: TRBJ2-7; V: TRBV20-1; CDR3: CSAPGDSGGNLYEQYF
D: NA; size: many; J: TRBJ1-4; V: TRBV20-1; CDR3: CSARNRLRTNEKLFF
D: NA; size: NA; J: TRBJ2-3; V: TRBV20-1; CDR3: CSAGDWAVGTDTQYF
D: NA; size: many; J: TRBJ2-7; V: TRBV15; CDR3: CATSRPGTYEQYF
D: TRBD2; size: few; J: TRBJ2-5; V: TRBV7-2; CDR3: CASTLLSASGSETQYF
D: NA; size: NA; J: TRBJ1-4; V: TRBV4-1; CDR3: CASRETFRNEKLFF
D: NA; size: many; J: TRBJ2-7; V: TRBV7-9; CDR3: CASSFGQPSYEQYF
D: TRBD1; size: many; J: TRBJ2-7; V: TRBV27; CDR3: CASSYGTGAYEQYF
D: TRBD2; size: few; J: TRBJ2-5; V: TRBV7-2; CDR3: CASSLVGTSGGNEQYF
D: NA; size: NA; J: TRBJ1-4; V: TRBV12-3/TRBV12-4; CDR3: CASSFVGGEKLFF
D: NA; size: few; J: TRBJ2-7; V: TRBV6-5; CDR3: CASSYQGGAYEQYF
D: NA; size: NA; J: TRBJ2-1; V: TRBV24-1; CDR3: CATSDDRRDDEQFF